The entry that follows covers one T cell receptor (beta chain) sequence. Germline V lookup: CDR1 SGHRS, CDR2 YFSETQ. This CDR3 comprises 17 residues. J gave up 2 bases and V 1 base, and 3 bases lay outside the gene matches. These data come from a study of lymphopenia after photon versus proton radiotherapy. The table came from immunoSEQ multiplex PCR; TCRdb's copy has only in-frame clones and leaves some out. The top ten clones hold about 2.6% of a sample with 55,000 to 75,000 clones, just over 90% of them seen once. This specimen consisted of peripheral blood, obtained from a patient treated with photon-based radiotherapy. V gene TRBV5-1 combines with J gene TRBJ2-3; 14 bases align to TRBD2. The clonotype was recovered from a woman in her seventies with pancreatic cancer. CDR3 in DNA: TGCGCCAGCAGCTTGACGGGACTAGCGGGAGACACAGATACGCAGTATTTT. It yields the protein CASSLTGLAGDTDTQYF.